These T cell receptor beta chains were read from a single sample in a study of blood T cell repertoires in COVID-19. Sequenced by immunoSEQ multiplex PCR; TCRdb stores in-frame clones only, minus some. In the table there are hundreds of thousands of clones, 88% of which are singletons. The sample comprised peripheral blood. The receptor set was obtained from a woman in her 70s with COVID-19, enrolled during active disease. The CDR3 runs from the conserved cysteine through the conserved F or W. Fields, in order: J gene, V gene, CDR3 protein.

TRBJ2-7	TRBV28	CASSPGQRFLLSYEQYF
TRBJ1-5	TRBV19	CASSIVQDNQPQHF
TRBJ2-7	TRBV5-4	CASSHQGTGGYEQYF
TRBJ2-6	TRBV4-3	CASSQEGGPGVRFVTGANVLTF
TRBJ2-1	TRBV7-2	CASSGALAGGRNEQFF
TRBJ1-4	TRBV9	CASSVGGGTGEKLFF
TRBJ1-5	TRBV24-1	CATSDLAANQPQHF
TRBJ1-2	TRBV29-1	CSVDDREEGGYTF
TRBJ1-1	TRBV7-9	CASSPRGGANTEAFF
TRBJ1-1	TRBV7-9	CASSLGPVNTEAFF
TRBJ2-7	TRBV3-1/TRBV3-2	CASSRTDGGQYF
TRBJ2-7	TRBV20-1	CSVMGTYEQYF
TRBJ2-5	TRBV6-2/TRBV6-3	CASSYRGGLQETQYF
TRBJ2-3	TRBV18	CASSPPGSSTDTQYF
TRBJ1-1	TRBV7-2	CASSFLTGEAFF
TRBJ1-4	TRBV6-6	CASRRATNEKLFF
TRBJ1-2	TRBV14	CASSPIRGSNYGYTF
TRBJ2-3	TRBV7-2	CASGGARSDTQYF
TRBJ2-5	TRBV5-6	CASSHTGTGGETQYF
TRBJ2-7	TRBV19	CASSIDDRGSYEQYF
TRBJ2-3	TRBV13	CASSLGGAGTDTQYF
TRBJ2-3	TRBV14	CASSQRGGGRTDTQYF
TRBJ1-3	TRBV6-5	CASGQGVTIYF
TRBJ2-5	TRBV24-1	CATRRGPGETQYF
TRBJ1-6	TRBV3-1/TRBV3-2	CASSQVRRYRAVPPLHF
TRBJ1-1	TRBV19	CASSIALMNTEAFF
TRBJ1-1	TRBV7-2	CASSLVMGATEAFF
TRBJ1-1	TRBV5-5	CASSLTGMNTEAFF
TRBJ1-1	TRBV5-1	CASKEGGEVNTEAFF
TRBJ2-3	TRBV9	CASSTIAGGLTDTQYF
TRBJ2-1	TRBV24-1	CATSDPGLADHNEQFF
TRBJ2-3	TRBV5-8	CASSLNGQIVTDTQYF
TRBJ1-6	TRBV5-1	CASSLRGQDNSPLHF
TRBJ1-1	TRBV19	CASSGHLNTEAFF
TRBJ2-7	TRBV5-1	CASNGDNSYEQYF
TRBJ1-3	TRBV30	CAWSTSGVGNTIYF
TRBJ1-2	TRBV7-2	CASSLRQGDPSGYTF
TRBJ2-7	TRBV10-3	CAISESWEGVYEQYF
TRBJ2-3	TRBV14	CASSQVVRGLPAHTDTQYF
TRBJ1-1	TRBV5-1	CASSFGEEAFF
TRBJ2-5	TRBV30	CAWGLAGSQETQYF
TRBJ2-1	TRBV5-1	CASSRGNEQFF
TRBJ1-1	TRBV4-3	CASSQDISPLNEAFF
TRBJ2-7	TRBV28	CASSLYLAGGPHEQYF
TRBJ2-7	TRBV7-9	CASSPLEFSYEQYF
TRBJ2-3	TRBV10-3	CAITFSGGQDSTDTQYF
TRBJ2-5	TRBV2	CASSGLAGRETQYF
TRBJ1-1	TRBV29-1	CSVIGTVPNLF
TRBJ2-3	TRBV7-9	CASTPGRTAAITDTQYF
TRBJ1-2	TRBV7-9	CASMAQGSSGYTF
TRBJ1-2	TRBV7-2	CASSPARDRGNYGYTF